The 12 T cell receptor beta chains reported below all come from one sample, sequenced in a study of beta chain features in type 1 diabetes. As every portion of the isolated RNA was reverse transcribed, the sequencing read expressed TCRB transcripts. The protocol was immunoSEQ multiplex PCR, while the TCRdb copy is restricted to in-frame clones and leaves out a portion. The table records 900,000 or so clones, roughly 15% of them present only once. Sequencing was carried out using naive CD4+ T cells from blood. All receptors come from a woman under 30 in good health.

The chain combines TRBV7-3 with TRBJ2-1; D remains unclear. V was cut by 0 bases and J by 1 base, with 7 bases left in between. The CDR3 is made up of 15 amino acids. Germline V lookup: CDR1 SGHTA, CDR2 FQGTGA. CDR3 residues: CASSLTRQSYNEQFF. DNA for the CDR3: TGTGCCAGCAGCTTAACGAGGCAGTCCTACAATGAGCAGTTCTTC.

This clone was picked up a small number of times. The chain employs TRBV20-1 and TRBJ2-1; D unresolved. The CDR3 consists of 11 residues. Per germline, CDR1 DFQATT and CDR2 SNEGSKA (reference sequence). Deletions cut 6 bases from V and 2 bases from J, with 5 bases between. CDR3 sequence: CSAQAYNEQFF. The CDR3 DNA follows: TGCAGTGCCCAAGCCTACAATGAGCAGTTCTTC.

The chain couples TRBV27 to TRBJ2-5; 9 bases agree with TRBD2. The CDR3 sequence is 15 residues long. V was pared by 5 bases and J by 4 bases, with 8 bases of the junction left unmatched. CDR1 and CDR2 from the germline V gene are MNHEY and SMNVEV (reference sequence). In DNA, the CDR3 is TGTGCCAGCAGTCGATTAGCGGGAGTCGGAGAGACCCAGTACTTC. It encodes CASSRLAGVGETQYF.

This clone was observed a few times. The genes are TRBV2 and TRBJ2-7; tentatively, D is TRBD1 or TRBD2 (5 bases each). This CDR3 spans 15 amino acids. Germline V gene lookup returns CDR1 SNHLY and CDR2 FYNNEI. The V and J ends lost 7 bases and 2 bases respectively, with 18 bases between them. This CDR3 reads CASKRGGDQTYEQYF. CDR3 nucleotide sequence: TGTGCCAGCAAGAGGGGCGGAGATCAGACCTACGAGCAGTACTTC. The full variable domain, in which reference TRBV2 and TRBJ2-7 provide the parts outside the CDR3, is EPEVTQTPSHQVTQMGQEVILRCVPISNHLYFYWYRQILGQKVEFLVSFYNNEISEKSEIFDDQFSVERPDGSNFTLKIRSTKLEDSAMYFCASKRGGDQTYEQYFGPGTRLTVT.

In its sample, this clone was seen a few times. The chain recombines TRBV7-9 with TRBJ2-1, with D possibly matching TRBD1 (5 bases). Trimming shortened V by 5 bases and J by 6 bases, and 29 bases separated the two germline ends. The CDR3 contains 19 residues. Germline V gene sequence: CDR1 SEHNR, CDR2 FQNEAQ (reference sequence). The CDR3, as DNA: TGTGCCAGCAGCCCCCGACAGCCCCGCGTCCTCCCAACGGGCAATGAGCAGTTCTTC. This gives the protein CASSPRQPRVLPTGNEQFF.

J is TRBJ2-2 and V is TRBV5-4; tentative D call: TRBD1 (6 bases). Germline assignment: CDR1 SGHNT and CDR2 YYREEE (reference sequence). CDR3 length equals 15 residues. V lost 4 bases and J lost 1, with 11 bases in between. The CDR3 reads CASSRPGQNTGELFF. The CDR3 nucleotides are TGTGCCAGCAGCAGACCGGGACAGAACACCGGGGAGCTGTTTTTT.

As for this clone: Other DNA sequences in the sample encode the same CDR3. The chain has TRBV4-2 and TRBJ2-2, with 13 bases fitting TRBD2. V was pared by 1 base and J by 4 bases, with 0 bases of the junction left unmatched. This CDR3 region has 16 residues. CDR1 LGHNA and CDR2 YNFKEQ come from the germline V gene. CDR3 in amino acids: CASSQGLAGGTGELFF. In nucleotides, the CDR3 is TGTGCCAGCAGCCAAGGACTAGCGGGAGGCACCGGGGAGCTGTTTTTT.

The rearrangement uses TRBV25-1 and TRBJ2-2; possible D gene TRBD1, 6 bases. V lost 8 bases and J 1 base, leaving 14 bases between the germline ends. The CDR3 is made up of 15 amino acids. Germline CDR1 is MGHDK and CDR2 is SYGVNS. The CDR3 DNA follows: TGTGCCAGCTCGAACCACAGGGAGAACACCGGGGAGCTGTTTTTT. It specifies CASSNHRENTGELFF.

V usage is TRBV11-2 and J usage is TRBJ2-3; no clear D. The ends were cut back, 1 base at V and 2 bases at J, with 7 bases in the middle. CDR3 length: 14 amino acids. Germline-derived CDR1 and CDR2 are SGHAT and FQNNGV. The CDR3 region has the DNA TGTGCCAGCAGCTTAGTGGAGTACACAGATACGCAGTATTTT. Encoded protein: CASSLVEYTDTQYF.

Only a few counts were recorded for this clone. The J gene is TRBJ2-3, the V gene TRBV5-4; TRBD2 matches 7 bases. The CDR3 sequence is 14 residues long. Trimming cost V 4 bases and J 2 bases; bases outside gene matches: 4. The germline V gene encodes CDR1 SGHNT and CDR2 YYREEE (reference sequence). CDR3 nucleotide sequence: TGTGCCAGCAGCCAACTAGCGCTCACAGATACGCAGTATTTT. This sequence encodes CASSQLALTDTQYF.

V gene TRBV19 combines with J gene TRBJ1-2; TRBD1 aligns across 7 bases. The CDR3 covers 14 residues. Trimming at V came to 6 bases and at J to 8 bases, leaving 12 bases not matched to a gene. Looked up from germline, CDR1 is LNHDA and CDR2 is SQIVND (reference sequence). The CDR3 sequence is CASSPDRALGGYTF. CDR3 DNA: TGTGCCAGTAGCCCTGACAGGGCTCTGGGCGGCTACACCTTC. Supplemented by reference TRBV19 and TRBJ1-2, the full variable domain reads DGGITQSPKYLFRKEGQNVTLSCEQNLNHDAMYWYRQDPGQGLRLIYYSQIVNDFQKGDIAEGYSVSREKKESFPLTVTSAQKNPTAFYLCASSPDRALGGYTFGSGTRLTVV.

This clone appeared a few times. This chain's CDR3 is CASSFPRGTSTDTQYF. The CDR3 DNA reads as TGTGCCAGCAGCTTTCCCCGTGGTACTAGCACAGATACGCAGTATTTT. The rearrangement uses TRBV7-9 and TRBJ2-3; D is unclear. The CDR3 length is 16 residues. CDR1 is SEHNR, CDR2 FQNEAQ, per germline (reference sequence). Trimming took 3 bases from V and 0 from J, leaving 13 bases between them.